These 17 T cell receptor beta chains were sequenced from one sample in a study of vaccination effects on CD4 cells after COVID-19. Antigens for these TCRs are unknown. TCRdb keeps only in-frame clones here, not all; method: immunoSEQ multiplex PCR. The repertoire consists of roughly 34,000 clones, with roughly four fifths occurring once and the leading ten covering about 1.6%. Antigen-specific CD4+ T cells were expanded (with viral peptide pools) by the ViraFEST assay ahead of sequencing. Cultured cells yielded isolated CD4+ T cells after nine to ten days. Participants were vaccinated with two doses of either the BNT162b2 or mRNA-1273 vaccine. Sequencing was performed on CD4+ T cells from PBMCs cultured with HCoV-NL63 spike peptides, taken after COVID-19 vaccination. Receptor source: a human donor who received a COVID-19 vaccine. Some clones in this sample may be carry-over from other donors' samples.

The genes are TRBV5-8 and TRBJ2-3; 7 bases fit TRBD1. From germline, CDR1 is SGHTS and CDR2 YDEGEE. V shed 4 bases, J shed 4 bases, and the junction held 9 bases outside the gene matches. The CDR3 has 15 amino acids. The chain's CDR3 is CASSPTGKGADTQYF. The CDR3 region has the DNA TGTGCCAGCAGCCCGACAGGGAAGGGTGCAGATACGCAGTATTTT.

This clone was recorded a few times. The genes are TRBV29-1 and TRBJ2-1; D unresolved. Germline V gene lookup returns CDR1 SQVTM and CDR2 ANQGSEA. V lost 7 bases, J lost 4 bases, and 5 bases lay in between. There are 10 residues in the CDR3. Here the CDR3 DNA reads TGCAGCGATAGGTACAATGAGCAGTTCTTC. Translated: CSDRYNEQFF.

The genes are TRBV7-9 and TRBJ2-3, with TRBD1 as a possible D gene (5 bases). The CDR3 loop spans 16 amino acids. V shed 0 bases and J shed 6 bases, with 16 bases lying between them. CDR1 SEHNR and CDR2 FQNEAQ come from the germline V gene (reference sequence). CDR3 protein: CASSLAHGAGKDTQYF. CDR3 in DNA: TGTGCCAGCAGCTTAGCGCACGGCGCAGGGAAGGATACGCAGTATTTT.

The chain has TRBV5-1 and TRBJ1-2; 12 bases map to TRBD1. The germline CDR1 and CDR2 sequences are SGHRS and YFSETQ. This CDR3 is 14 amino acids long. J lost 5 bases, V lost 4 bases, and 3 bases had no gene match. The DNA for the CDR3 is TGCGCCAGCAGCGTGGGACAGGGGGCTTATGGCTACACCTTC. Translated, it gives CASSVGQGAYGYTF.

The table lists this clone with a few counts. The chain combines TRBV5-1 with TRBJ2-7; D call uncertain. The CDR3 has 13 amino acids. Deletions cut 1 base from V and 3 bases from J, with 8 bases between. CDR1 is SGHRS, CDR2 YFSETQ, per germline. This chain's CDR3 is CASSLNGNYEQYV. The CDR3 nucleotides are TGCGCCAGCAGCTTGAACGGAAACTACGAGCAGTACGTC.

The gene calls are TRBV7-9 and TRBJ1-2, with unresolved D. The CDR3 has 12 amino acids. Trimming cost V 5 bases and J 6 bases, with 10 bases left between them. The V gene's germline CDR1 is SEHNR and CDR2 FQNEAQ (reference sequence). The CDR3 sequence: CASSIVVDGYTF. CDR3 DNA sequence: TGTGCCAGCAGCATTGTAGTCGATGGCTACACCTTC. Filled out from reference TRBV7-9 and TRBJ1-2, the complete variable domain reads DTGVSQNPRHKITKRGQNVTFRCDPISEHNRLYWYRQTLGQGPEFLTYFQNEAQLEKSRLLSDRFSAERPKGSFSTLEIQRTEQGDSAMYLCASSIVVDGYTFGSGTRLTVV.

The rearrangement uses TRBV7-3 and TRBJ2-3; 12 bases fit TRBD2. The V gene's germline CDR1 is SGHTA and CDR2 FQGTGA. The CDR3 runs 17 residues. V was pared by 1 base and J by 6 bases, with 8 bases of the junction left unmatched. DNA of the CDR3: TGTGCCAGCAGCTTAAAGGCTAGCGGGGGGGCCGACGATACGCAGTATTTT. Amino acid sequence: CASSLKASGGADDTQYF.

The V gene is TRBV19, the J gene TRBJ1-5; no clear D gene. This CDR3 is 13 amino acids long. The ends were cut back, 3 bases at V and 7 bases at J, with 10 bases in the middle. The V gene's germline CDR1 is LNHDA and CDR2 SQIVND (reference sequence). The CDR3 DNA reads TGTGCCAGTAGTATTTGGGCTGACCAGCCCCAGCATTTT. Translated: CASSIWADQPQHF.

The gene calls are TRBV3-1 (or the pseudogene TRBV3-2) and TRBJ2-2; D unresolved. The CDR3 extends over 15 amino acids. From germline, CDR1 is LGHDT and CDR2 YNNKEL (reference sequence). V dropped 1 base and J dropped 4 bases, with 10 bases sitting between them. In DNA form, the CDR3 reads TGTGCCAGCAGCCAAGCGGTTGTGGGCACCGGGGAGCTGTTTTTT. Residues: CASSQAVVGTGELFF.

The CDR3 DNA reads as TGTGCCAGCAGCTTACGGGGGGGGGAGCTGTTTTTT. Protein product: CASSLRGGELFF. The J gene is TRBJ2-2, the V gene TRBV7-3, with a weak D call TRBD2 (6 bases). CDR1 is SGHTA and CDR2 is FQGTGA in the germline V gene. The CDR3 covers 12 residues. Trimming pared 2 bases from V and 8 bases from J, leaving 6 bases between. The full variable domain, with the rest looked up from reference TRBV7-3 and TRBJ2-2, is GAGVSQTPSNKVTEKGKYVELRCDPISGHTALYWYRQSLGQGPEFLIYFQGTGAADDSGLPNDRFFAVRPEGSVSTLKIQRTERGDSAVYLCASSLRGGELFFGEGSRLTVL.

The chain joins TRBV24-1 to TRBJ2-3, with D possibly TRBD2 on 6 matching bases. The CDR3 spans 15 residues. The V gene lost 3 bases and the J gene lost 1 base, with 10 bases spanning the gap. Germline V CDR1 and CDR2: KGHDR, SFDVKD. CDR3 loop: CATSDEGGGTDTQYF. CDR3 sequence (DNA): TGTGCCACCAGTGATGAGGGCGGGGGCACAGATACGCAGTATTTT.

This chain joins TRBV30 and TRBJ1-2; no clear D. Between the trimmed V and J ends, which lost 1 base and 4 bases, there was a span of 7 bases. Germline V gene lookup returns CDR1 GTSNPN and CDR2 SVGIG (reference sequence). This CDR3 has 12 residues. CDR3 sequence reads: CAWSAQFYGYTF. CDR3 DNA: TGTGCCTGGAGTGCGCAGTTCTATGGCTACACCTTC.

The table lists this clone with a few counts. This chain uses TRBV3-1 (or the pseudogene TRBV3-2) with TRBJ1-1; possible D gene TRBD1, 5 bases. The CDR3 sequence is 14 residues long. Germline V gives CDR1 LGHDT, CDR2 YNNKEL (reference sequence). With 4 bases removed from V and 4 bases from J, the gap between germline ends came to 13 bases. CDR3 DNA: TGTGCCAGCAGCCCCAGGGAGGGGACCACTGAAGCTTTCTTT. Translation gives CASSPREGTTEAFF.

This chain joins TRBV18 and TRBJ2-5; D might be TRBD2 (6 bases). The V end lost 6 bases, the J end lost 2 bases, and 16 bases lay between the germline ends. Germline-derived CDR1 and CDR2 are KGHSH and LQKENI. The CDR3 covers 15 residues. The CDR3 DNA reads as TGTGCCAGCTCCCCCCCGGGACTTTCTCAAGAGACCCAGTACTTC. Translated: CASSPPGLSQETQYF.

The chain's CDR3 is CASSNGHSTDTQYF. DNA for the CDR3: TGTGCCAGCAGCAACGGACACAGCACAGATACGCAGTATTTT. This chain uses TRBV7-6 with TRBJ2-3; TRBD1 is a possible D gene (5 bases). The CDR3 is 14 residues long. From germline, CDR1 is SGHVS and CDR2 FNYEAQ. V lost 5 bases to trimming and J lost 0 bases, with 9 bases between them.

The gene calls are TRBV19 and TRBJ2-3; 9 bases map to TRBD1. Germline CDR1 LNHDA, CDR2 SQIVND (reference sequence). CDR3 length: 15 amino acids. The J segment lost 1 base and the V segment lost 8 bases, leaving 7 bases of the junction unmatched. CDR3 in amino acids: CASRRWTGGTDTQYF. The CDR3 DNA reads TGTGCCAGTCGGCGGTGGACAGGGGGCACAGATACGCAGTATTTT.

This clone was observed a few times. The chain uses TRBV7-9 and TRBJ1-6; D is undetermined. Germline values: CDR1 SEHNR, CDR2 FQNEAQ (reference sequence). V was pared by 7 bases and J by 0 bases, with 16 bases between. The CDR3 has 17 amino acids. CDR3 sequence reads: CASTSRALFSYNSPLHF. CDR3 in DNA: TGTGCCAGCACCTCCCGGGCTCTGTTCTCCTATAATTCACCCCTCCACTTT.